Listed here are 32 T cell receptor beta chains from one sample, sequenced in a study of OX40 agonist ivuxolimab in advanced cancers. Profiled with immunoSEQ multiplex PCR; TCRdb holds only in-frame clones, not every one. Among 100,000 or so clones listed, 70% to 90% were seen once. Sample: CD4+ or CD8+ T cells sorted from blood, taken in a trial of the OX40 agonist ivuxolimab. The source is an adult with an advanced solid tumor such as melanoma, head and neck, liver or kidney cancer.

This chain links TRBV2 with TRBJ1-1; possibly TRBD1 for D (5 bases). The CDR3 totals 15 residues. Germline V gene sequence: CDR1 SNHLY, CDR2 FYNNEI. V was pared by 7 bases and J by 0 bases, with 15 bases between. This chain's CDR3 is CASKVRGWVNTEAFF. The CDR3 DNA follows: TGTGCCAGCAAAGTGAGGGGATGGGTGAACACTGAAGCTTTCTTT.

Only one count was recorded for this clone. Germline and junction disagree at one end, which may indicate a read error. This rearrangement joins TRBV5-4 to TRBJ2-7; 8 bases map to TRBD2. The CDR3 runs to 15 residues. CDR1 is SGHNT and CDR2 is YYREEE in the germline V gene (reference sequence). The CDR3 region is CASSRRSSGSIMGHF. CDR3 DNA sequence: TGTGCCAGCAGCCGACGATCCAGCGGGAGTATAATGGGGCACTTC.

The chain recombines TRBV30 with TRBJ2-1; possibly TRBD2 for D (6 bases). The CDR3 is 11 residues long. Trimming removed 2 bases at V and 15 bases at J, with 14 bases between. Germline V lookup: CDR1 GTSNPN, CDR2 SVGIG (reference sequence). The CDR3 bases are TGTGCCTGGAGTCCCCGGGACTGGCTGTTCTTC. Translated, it gives CAWSPRDWLFF.

CDR3 sequence reads: CASSRTSGIYNEQFF. For the CDR3, the DNA is TGTGCCAGCAGCCGGACTAGCGGAATATACAATGAGCAGTTCTTC. V gene TRBV7-9 combines with J gene TRBJ2-1, with 10 nucleotides matching TRBD2. V lost 5 bases, J lost 4 bases, and 5 bases stayed unmatched. The length of the CDR3 is 15 residues. Germline V gene data show CDR1 as SEHNR and CDR2 as FQNEAQ (reference sequence).

The chain combines TRBV7-2 with TRBJ2-5, with D perhaps matching TRBD1 (6 bases). Per the germline V gene, CDR1 is SGHTA and CDR2 is FQGNSA. The CDR3 loop spans 14 amino acids. The germline V and J ends were trimmed by 3 bases and 5 bases, with 13 bases remaining between them. The CDR3 DNA follows: TGTGCCAGCAGCTTTAACAGGGATTCCGAGACCCAGTACTTC. Translated, it gives CASSFNRDSETQYF.

V is TRBV5-1 and J is TRBJ1-4; 11 bases are shared with TRBD1. V shed 0 bases, J shed 0 bases, and the junction held 7 bases outside the gene matches. The CDR3 runs to 19 residues. The germline V gene has CDR1 SGHRS and CDR2 YFSETQ. In nucleotides, the CDR3 is TGCGCCAGCAGCTTGGCGGGGACAGGGGGGCCTGCAACTAATGAAAAACTGTTTTTT. Translation gives CASSLAGTGGPATNEKLFF.

The chain has TRBV18 and TRBJ2-7, with 7 nucleotides matching TRBD1. The CDR3 has 14 residues. Germline CDR1 reads KGHSH; CDR2 reads LQKENI. The V segment lost 2 bases and the J segment 2 bases; nucleotides outside the gene matches: 3. The CDR3 DNA reads as TGTGCCAGCTCACCAGAGGGGGCGACCTACGAGCAGTACTTC. It is translated as CASSPEGATYEQYF. Full variable domain (missing parts from reference TRBV18 and TRBJ2-7): NAGVMQNPRHLVRRRGQEARLRCSPMKGHSHVYWYRQLPEEGLKFMVYLQKENIIDESGMPKERFSAEFPKEGPSILRIQQVVRGDSAAYFCASSPEGATYEQYFGPGTRLTVT.

The chain couples TRBV4-2 to TRBJ1-1, with D uncertain. Germline lookup yields CDR1 LGHNA and CDR2 YNFKEQ. The length of the CDR3 is 16 residues. Trimming shortened V by 1 base and J by 4 bases, and 16 bases separated the two germline ends. The CDR3 coding sequence is TGTGCCAGCAGCCAAGGGGATGGATTTCGGGGCACTGAAGCTTTCTTT. Translated: CASSQGDGFRGTEAFF.

J is TRBJ2-1 and V is TRBV2, with 10 nucleotides matching TRBD2. Germline V gene lookup returns CDR1 SNHLY and CDR2 FYNNEI. This CDR3 is 15 amino acids long. V lost 3 bases to trimming and J lost 7 bases; unmatched junction nucleotides: 6. The CDR3 sequence is CASSDPSGSMNEQFF. The DNA of the CDR3 is TGTGCCAGCAGTGATCCTAGCGGGAGTATGAATGAGCAGTTCTTC. Together with reference TRBV2 and TRBJ2-1, the CDR3 gives the full variable domain: EPEVTQTPSHQVTQMGQEVILRCVPISNHLYFYWYRQILGQKVEFLVSFYNNEISEKSEIFDDQFSVERPDGSNFTLKIRSTKLEDSAMYFCASSDPSGSMNEQFFGPGTRLTVL.

The chain has TRBV7-3 and TRBJ2-1; TRBD2 matches at 11 bases. CDR1 and CDR2 (germline): SGHTA, FQGTGA. V shed 2 bases, J shed 5 bases, and the junction held 2 bases outside the gene matches. There are 15 residues in the CDR3. Here the CDR3 reads CASSLLAGGNNEQFF. CDR3 DNA: TGTGCCAGCAGCTTACTAGCGGGAGGTAACAATGAGCAGTTCTTC.

The rearrangement links TRBV18 to TRBJ2-2; no reliable D call. Germline-derived CDR1 and CDR2 are KGHSH and LQKENI. The germline V and J ends were trimmed by 6 bases and 3 bases, with 2 bases remaining between them. The CDR3 is 11 amino acids. The CDR3 nucleotides are TGTGCCAGCTCGGACACCGGGGAGCTGTTTTTT. It specifies CASSDTGELFF.

The V and J genes are TRBV4-1 and TRBJ2-5, with 8 positions matching TRBD2. CDR3 length: 16 amino acids. Germline values: CDR1 MGHRA, CDR2 YSYEKL. The V and J ends lost 4 bases and 7 bases, in that order; junction bases with no gene match: 14. The CDR3 coding sequence is TGCGCCAGCAGCCGGTTTGCCGGGAGGGCCGGAGGGACCCAGTACTTC. Protein sequence: CASSRFAGRAGGTQYF.

The chain joins TRBV6-6 to TRBJ2-3; 11 bases line up with TRBD2. Germline V gives CDR1 MNHNY, CDR2 SVGAGI (reference sequence). This CDR3 contains 16 residues. With 6 bases clipped from V and 6 bases from J, the junction kept 11 bases outside the gene matches. CDR3 nucleotide sequence: TGTGCCAGCAGCGGACTAGCGGGTCCAGCGTGGGATACGCAGTATTTT. Encoded protein: CASSGLAGPAWDTQYF.

V and J are TRBV28 and TRBJ2-7; D may correspond to TRBD1 or TRBD2 (5 bases each). The germline V and J ends were trimmed by 3 bases and 3 bases, with 12 bases remaining between them. CDR3 length: 14 residues. The V gene's germline CDR1 is MDHEN and CDR2 SYDVKM. The CDR3 spells CASSFSGTLYEQYF. The CDR3 DNA reads as TGTGCCAGCAGTTTTTCGGGGACCCTCTACGAGCAGTACTTC.

The chain is built from TRBV7-3 and TRBJ2-5, with D hard to call. CDR1 is SGHTA, CDR2 FQGTGA, per germline. Trimming shortened V by 0 bases and J by 2 bases, and 4 bases separated the two germline ends. CDR3 length: 13 residues. CDR3 nucleotides: TGTGCCAGCAGCTTAACTCTACAAGAGACCCAGTACTTC. Encoded protein: CASSLTLQETQYF.

This clone showed up just once. The same CDR3 also results from other DNA sequences found in this sample. V gene TRBV28 combines with J gene TRBJ1-5; D call uncertain. There are 12 residues in the CDR3. Germline assignment: CDR1 MDHEN and CDR2 SYDVKM. Trimming stripped 7 bases from V and 4 bases from J, with 8 bases between. DNA of the CDR3: TGTGCCAGCAAAATCGGGAATCAGCCCCAGCATTTT. It is translated as CASKIGNQPQHF.

The genes are TRBV5-5 and TRBJ1-3; 8 nucleotides align to TRBD1. Germline CDR1 SGHKS, CDR2 YYEKEE (reference sequence). This CDR3 contains 16 residues. The J segment lost 0 bases and the V segment lost 4 bases, leaving 6 bases of the junction unmatched. The CDR3 loop is CASSTGGPTSGNTIYF. Written as DNA, the CDR3 is TGTGCCAGCAGCACAGGGGGGCCTACCTCTGGAAACACCATATATTTT.

The chain couples TRBV4-2 to TRBJ2-7; D perhaps matches TRBD2 (6 bases). This CDR3 is 16 amino acids long. V lost 0 bases and J lost 3, with 15 bases in between. Germline V gives CDR1 LGHNA, CDR2 YNFKEQ. In DNA, the CDR3 is TGTGCCAGCAGCCAAGATTTCGGGGGACGGGTCTACGAGCAGTACTTC. This translates into CASSQDFGGRVYEQYF.

The chain joins TRBV28 to TRBJ2-7; D not certain. V was clipped by 6 bases and J by 2 bases, with 14 bases between them. From germline, CDR1 is MDHEN and CDR2 SYDVKM. The CDR3 runs 14 residues. The CDR3 DNA sequence: TGTGCCAGCAGCCTCGGCGGCTCCGCCTACGAGCAGTACTTC. Protein sequence: CASSLGGSAYEQYF.

The chain employs TRBV7-8 and TRBJ2-5; D not certain. The CDR3 is 15 residues long. V gave up 5 bases and J gave up 7 bases, with 20 bases separating them. Germline CDR1 and CDR2: SGHVS and FQNEAQ. CDR3 nucleotides: TGTGCCAGCAGCCCCTGGCAGCCGGGTCCGGGGACCCAGTACTTC. Translating it yields CASSPWQPGPGTQYF.

The rearrangement joins TRBV9 to TRBJ2-3; 9 positions agree with TRBD2. Germline V CDR1 and CDR2: SGDLS, YYNGEE. Germline trimming cut 3 bases from V and 5 bases from J; bases unmatched to any gene: 13. CDR3 length: 17 residues. CDR3 DNA sequence: TGTGCCAGCAGCGATGGCCGGGGGCGGGAGGGCGGAGATACGCAGTATTTT. This codes for CASSDGRGREGGDTQYF.

Concerning this clone: Other nucleotide sequences in the sample specify the same CDR3. The genes are TRBV9 and TRBJ2-2, with D uncertain. Germline loops: CDR1 SGDLS, CDR2 YYNGEE. Deletions cut 2 bases from V and 6 bases from J, with 5 bases between. The CDR3 runs to 12 residues. For the CDR3, the DNA is TGTGCCAGCAGCGTTTTGTCCGGGGAGCTGTTTTTT. Translation: CASSVLSGELFF. The full variable domain, in which reference TRBV9 and TRBJ2-2 provide the parts outside the CDR3, is DSGVTQTPKHLITATGQRVTLRCSPRSGDLSVYWYQQSLDQGLQFLIQYYNGEERAKGNILERFSAQQFPDLHSELNLSSLELGDSALYFCASSVLSGELFFGEGSRLTVL.

The chain uses TRBV30 and TRBJ2-1, with D unclear. Germline loops: CDR1 GTSNPN, CDR2 SVGIG (reference sequence). This CDR3 region has 15 residues. V was trimmed by 3 bases and J by 5 bases, leaving 17 bases between them. CDR3 in DNA: TGTGCCTGGAGCCTGACTGCGAGGCCAAACAATGAGCAGTTCTTC. This gives the protein CAWSLTARPNNEQFF.

V gene TRBV4-1 combines with J gene TRBJ2-7; TRBD1 or TRBD2 may be the D gene (6 bases each). Germline V gives CDR1 MGHRA, CDR2 YSYEKL. Trimming removed 1 base at V and 3 bases at J, with 16 bases between. CDR3 length: 16 amino acids. The CDR3 region has the DNA TGCGCCAGCAGCCAAGGACGAGGGGGGATCGTCTACGAGCAGTACTTC. Translating it yields CASSQGRGGIVYEQYF.

This clone occurred once. J is TRBJ2-3 and V is TRBV5-1, with no clear D. Trimming shortened V by 1 base and J by 9 bases, and 15 bases separated the two germline ends. Germline lookup yields CDR1 SGHRS and CDR2 YFSETQ. The CDR3 has 14 amino acids. CDR3 residues: CASSLTGPPDTQYF. CDR3 DNA: TGCGCCAGCAGCTTGACCGGTCCCCCGGACACGCAGTATTTT. The entire variable domain, with the rest obtained from reference TRBV5-1 and TRBJ2-3, is as follows: KAGVTQTPRYLIKTRGQQVTLSCSPISGHRSVSWYQQTPGQGLQFLFEYFSETQRNKGNFPGRFSGRQFSNSRSEMNVSTLELGDSALYLCASSLTGPPDTQYFGPGTRLTVL.

This chain connects TRBV21-1 to TRBJ2-5; the table's D call, TRBD2, has no DNA check behind it. TRBV21-1 is classified as a pseudogene. This CDR3 is built from 15 residues. Written as DNA, the CDR3 is TGTGCCAGCAGCTCACCCTCGGGAGTATGGGAGACCCAGTACTTC. Its protein is CASSSPSGVWETQYF.

J is TRBJ2-3 and V is TRBV13; 8 nucleotides align to TRBD2. This CDR3 contains 15 residues. Germline CDR1 PRHDT, CDR2 FYEKMQ (reference sequence). J lost 0 bases, V lost 5 bases, and 4 bases had no gene match. The CDR3 sequence: CASSGSSGSTDTQYF. CDR3 DNA sequence: TGTGCCAGCAGCGGCTCTAGCGGGAGCACAGATACGCAGTATTTT.

J is TRBJ2-2 and V is TRBV9, with D perhaps TRBD2 (5 bases). The CDR3 consists of 13 residues. Germline values: CDR1 SGDLS, CDR2 YYNGEE. Trimming removed 1 base from V and 7 bases from J, with 8 bases in between. The CDR3 protein is CASSVLSGGELFF. In nucleotides, the CDR3 is TGTGCCAGCAGCGTACTGAGCGGCGGGGAGCTGTTTTTT.

V gene TRBV12-5 combines with J gene TRBJ1-1; 7 nucleotides line up with TRBD1. V lost 7 bases, J lost 4 bases, and 6 bases stayed unmatched. The CDR3 loop spans 13 amino acids. Germline loops: CDR1 LGHNT, CDR2 FRNRAP. CDR3 sequence (DNA): TGTGCTAGTGCCGACGACAGGGCCACTGAAGCTTTCTTT. Its translation: CASADDRATEAFF.

The chain is built from TRBV4-2 and TRBJ2-3; TRBD2 agrees at 7 bases. The V gene end was trimmed by 6 bases and the J gene end by 0 bases; junction bases not matched to a gene: 15. There are 18 residues in the CDR3. From germline, CDR1 is LGHNA and CDR2 YNFKEQ. This chain's CDR3 is CASSYTVQLASSTDTQYF. The DNA for the CDR3 is TGTGCCAGCAGTTACACCGTTCAACTAGCGAGTAGCACAGATACGCAGTATTTT.

The rearrangement joins TRBV2 to TRBJ1-3; D may be TRBD1 (6 bases). Germline CDR1 and CDR2: SNHLY and FYNNEI. CDR3 length: 15 residues. Trimming took off 3 bases at V and 2 bases at J, with 11 bases between the two ends. The CDR3 reads CASSDYTGTGNTIYF. CDR3 nucleotides: TGTGCCAGCAGTGATTACACAGGGACTGGAAACACCATATATTTT. Filled out from reference TRBV2 and TRBJ1-3, the complete variable domain reads EPEVTQTPSHQVTQMGQEVILRCVPISNHLYFYWYRQILGQKVEFLVSFYNNEISEKSEIFDDQFSVERPDGSNFTLKIRSTKLEDSAMYFCASSDYTGTGNTIYFGEGSWLTVV.

This clone was seen just once. This chain connects TRBV11-2 to TRBJ1-5, with 10 bases that match TRBD1. The germline V gene has CDR1 SGHAT and CDR2 FQNNGV. The CDR3 totals 16 residues. V shed 7 bases and J 5 bases; nucleotides not matched to a gene: 11. DNA for the CDR3: TGTGCCAGCAACCTACGAACCGGGACAGGGGATCAGCCCCAGCATTTT. Protein product: CASNLRTGTGDQPQHF.